One TCR beta chain is described in this entry. Study members were between roughly 18 and 100 years old and lived in over 20 US regions. J was trimmed by 5 bases and V by 6 bases; bases with no gene match: 7. There are 15 residues in the CDR3. Germline CDR1 and CDR2: WSHSY and SAAADI. These data come from a study of blood T cell repertoires in COVID-19. Clones were sequenced by immunoSEQ multiplex PCR, and TCRdb holds only the in-frame ones, with some missing. In the table there are about 320,000 clones, 85% of which are singletons. The sample was PBMCs or T cells enriched from blood (not recorded which). This TCR came from a woman aged 30 to 39 who had been exposed to COVID-19. This rearrangement joins TRBV10-2 to TRBJ1-4; 9 nucleotides align to TRBD1. CDR3 DNA sequence: TGCGCCAGCAGAGCAGGGACAGGGAGGAATGAAAAACTGTTTTTT. Its translation: CASRAGTGRNEKLFF.